The 20 T cell receptor beta chains reported below all come from one sample, sequenced in a study of blood T cell repertoires in COVID-19. The repertoire was sequenced with immunoSEQ multiplex PCR; TCRdb's copy has only in-frame clones and lacks some. This table holds about 140,000 clones, roughly four fifths found once. Sequences were obtained from peripheral blood. All receptors derive from a woman aged 45-65 years with active or convalescent COVID-19.

The table lists this clone with a few counts. This chain joins TRBV4-3 and TRBJ1-6; 10 positions agree with TRBD1. CDR3 length: 14 amino acids. Germline CDR1 LGHNA, CDR2 YSLEER. J was trimmed by 9 bases and V by 3 bases; bases with no gene match: 2. CDR3 sequence (DNA): TGCGCCAGCAGCCAGGGACAGGGGAGTTCACCCCTCCACTTT. Its translation: CASSQGQGSSPLHF.

The chain joins TRBV27 to TRBJ2-7, with 7 bases lining up with TRBD1. V lost 6 bases to trimming and J lost 6 bases; unmatched junction nucleotides: 11. The germline gives CDR1 MNHEY, CDR2 SMNVEV (reference sequence). The CDR3 totals 14 residues. CDR3 sequence reads: CASSSTGSAREQYF. As DNA, the CDR3 is TGTGCCAGCAGCTCGACAGGGAGCGCCCGCGAGCAGTACTTC.

This clone was observed a handful of times. V gene TRBV4-3 combines with J gene TRBJ1-2, with TRBD1 identical over 10 bases. Germline CDR1 is LGHNA and CDR2 is YSLEER. The CDR3 sequence is 18 residues long. With 0 bases clipped from V and 6 bases from J, the junction kept 13 bases outside the gene matches. The CDR3 sequence: CASSQEVGGRQGADGYTF. CDR3 coding DNA: TGCGCCAGCAGCCAAGAGGTCGGTGGGAGACAGGGGGCTGATGGCTACACCTTC.

This clone is a singleton in its sample. The rearrangement links TRBV28 to TRBJ2-3, with 7 bases fitting TRBD2. V lost 4 bases, J lost 2 bases, and 6 bases stayed unmatched. The CDR3 has 15 residues. CDR1 is MDHEN, CDR2 SYDVKM, per germline. This CDR3 reads CASSSPSGTTDTQYF. The CDR3 DNA is TGTGCCAGCAGTTCTCCTAGCGGCACCACAGATACGCAGTATTTT.

The genes are TRBV29-1 and TRBJ2-5, with D perhaps matching TRBD2 (7 bases). Germline CDR1 reads SQVTM; CDR2 reads ANQGSEA. The CDR3 is 13 residues long. Trimming shortened V by 2 bases and J by 5 bases, and 12 bases separated the two germline ends. The CDR3 reads CSVERGGSETQYF. In nucleotides, the CDR3 is TGCAGCGTTGAAAGGGGGGGGTCGGAGACCCAGTACTTC.

This chain links TRBV3-1 (or the pseudogene TRBV3-2) with TRBJ1-2; the match to TRBD1 covers 8 bases. Germline V gives CDR1 LGHDT, CDR2 YNNKEL (reference sequence). The CDR3 runs to 14 residues. The J segment lost 0 bases and the V segment lost 6 bases, leaving 3 bases of the junction unmatched. The CDR3 loop is CASRPQGANYGYTF. CDR3 DNA: TGTGCCAGCAGGCCACAGGGGGCTAACTATGGCTACACCTTC.

The chain has TRBV7-3 and TRBJ1-1, with 8 bases that match TRBD1. Germline CDR1 is SGHTA and CDR2 is FQGTGA. The V gene end was trimmed by 3 bases and the J gene end by 1 base; junction bases not matched to a gene: 4. There are 15 residues in the CDR3. The CDR3 loop reads CASSFTRGQNTEAFF. In DNA, the CDR3 is TGTGCCAGCAGCTTTACCAGGGGGCAGAACACTGAAGCTTTCTTT.

V and J are TRBV6-5 and TRBJ2-5; maybe TRBD1 (6 bases). Germline V gives CDR1 MNHEY, CDR2 SVGAGI. The germline V and J ends were trimmed by 5 bases and 1 base, with 14 bases remaining between them. The CDR3 is 15 residues long. The CDR3 reads CASSPRDNLQETQYF. The CDR3 DNA is TGTGCCAGCAGTCCCCGGGACAACCTCCAAGAGACCCAGTACTTC.

The rearrangement links TRBV24-1 to TRBJ2-7; 8 bases line up with TRBD1. The CDR3 runs to 13 residues. The V gene end was trimmed by 4 bases and the J gene end by 7 bases; junction bases not matched to a gene: 5. Germline CDR1 KGHDR, CDR2 SFDVKD. CDR3 protein: CATSETGGREQYF. CDR3 bases: TGTGCCACCAGTGAAACAGGGGGTAGGGAGCAGTACTTC.

In its sample, this clone was seen once. The CDR3 spells CASSLTQGTYEQYF. CDR3 DNA sequence: TGTGCCAGCAGTTTAACCCAGGGTACTTACGAGCAGTACTTC. The rearrangement links TRBV27 to TRBJ2-7, with D possibly matching TRBD1 (5 bases). Looked up from germline, CDR1 is MNHEY and CDR2 is SMNVEV (reference sequence). The CDR3 has 14 residues. V was clipped by 2 bases and J by 4 bases, with 12 bases between them.

The rearrangement joins TRBV29-1 to TRBJ2-7, with TRBD1 identical over 7 bases. J gave up 3 bases and V 5 bases, and 10 bases lay outside the gene matches. CDR1 and CDR2 from the germline V gene are SQVTM and ANQGSEA. The CDR3 spans 14 residues. CDR3 sequence reads: CSVQIRTGDYEQYF. The CDR3 region has the DNA TGCAGCGTTCAGATCCGGACAGGAGACTACGAGCAGTACTTC.

The chain carries TRBV14 and TRBJ2-7; 7 bases fit TRBD1. The V gene's germline CDR1 is SGHDN and CDR2 FVKESK. Germline trimming cut 6 bases from V and 5 bases from J; bases unmatched to any gene: 4. The CDR3 totals 12 residues. CDR3 nucleotide sequence: TGTGCCAGCAGAGCAGGGGGTGACGAGCAGTACTTC. Protein sequence: CASRAGGDEQYF.

This sequence joins TRBV28 and TRBJ2-3; 8 bases match TRBD1. V shed 3 bases and J 7 bases; nucleotides not matched to a gene: 12. CDR1 is MDHEN and CDR2 is SYDVKM in the germline V gene. This CDR3 region has 16 residues. Here the CDR3 DNA reads TGTGCCAGCAGTTTCGTCGGACAGGGTCATACGCATACGCAGTATTTT. As protein: CASSFVGQGHTHTQYF.

CDR3 DNA sequence: TGTGCCACCAGCAGGGGCGGGATTTCGCAAGGCTACACCTTC. Amino acids: CATSRGGISQGYTF. The rearrangement joins TRBV15 to TRBJ1-2; D unresolved. The CDR3 runs 14 residues. CDR1 and CDR2 from the germline V gene are LNHNV and YYDKDF (reference sequence). V was clipped by 3 bases and J by 8 bases, with 16 bases between them.

The genes are TRBV14 and TRBJ1-1; D is undetermined. Deletions cut 2 bases from V and 5 bases from J, with 9 bases between. CDR1 is SGHDN, CDR2 FVKESK, per germline. The CDR3 totals 13 residues. The CDR3 DNA reads TGTGCCAGCAGCCAAACGAGGGAGACTGAAGCTTTCTTT. It encodes CASSQTRETEAFF.

The gene calls are TRBV28 and TRBJ1-1; D gene ambiguous. This CDR3 is 12 amino acids long. Deletions cut 3 bases from V and 4 bases from J, with 6 bases between. The germline V gene has CDR1 MDHEN and CDR2 SYDVKM. The CDR3 here is CASSFYGTEAFF. CDR3 in DNA: TGTGCCAGCAGTTTCTATGGCACTGAAGCTTTCTTT.

This chain uses TRBV15 with TRBJ2-1; 7 nucleotides agree with TRBD2. CDR3 length equals 15 residues. Germline V gives CDR1 LNHNV, CDR2 YYDKDF (reference sequence). V was clipped by 9 bases and J by 0 bases; unmatched bases: 8. In DNA form, the CDR3 reads TGTGCCACTCATTTGGGGGGGTACTCCTACAATGAGCAGTTCTTC. Protein: CATHLGGYSYNEQFF.

This chain connects TRBV7-2 to TRBJ1-1; perhaps TRBD1 as D (5 bases). This CDR3 has 16 residues. Trimming removed 1 base at V and 6 bases at J, with 18 bases between. CDR1 is SGHTA and CDR2 is FQGNSA in the germline V gene. The CDR3: CASSLGPSGVVAEAFF. The CDR3 DNA is TGTGCCAGCAGCTTAGGACCCTCGGGGGTAGTCGCTGAAGCTTTCTTT.

This clone was counted a few times. The chain joins TRBV6-2 or TRBV6-3 to TRBJ1-2; perhaps TRBD1 as D (5 bases). The CDR3 loop spans 13 amino acids. Trimming took off 6 bases at V and 7 bases at J, with 15 bases between the two ends. Per germline, CDR1 MNHEY and CDR2 SVGEGT. The CDR3 here is CASSPPGQLGYTF. In nucleotides, the CDR3 is TGTGCCAGCAGCCCCCCAGGGCAGCTTGGCTACACCTTC.

The chain has TRBV6-2 or TRBV6-3 and TRBJ2-1, with 10 bases identical to TRBD1. Trimming took 5 bases from V and 5 from J; bases not matched to a gene: 6. The CDR3 consists of 15 residues. Germline CDR1 is MNHEY and CDR2 is SVGEGT. The CDR3 nucleotides are TGTGCCAGCAGTACCACGGGACAGGGGCACAATGAGCAGTTCTTC. Translation: CASSTTGQGHNEQFF.